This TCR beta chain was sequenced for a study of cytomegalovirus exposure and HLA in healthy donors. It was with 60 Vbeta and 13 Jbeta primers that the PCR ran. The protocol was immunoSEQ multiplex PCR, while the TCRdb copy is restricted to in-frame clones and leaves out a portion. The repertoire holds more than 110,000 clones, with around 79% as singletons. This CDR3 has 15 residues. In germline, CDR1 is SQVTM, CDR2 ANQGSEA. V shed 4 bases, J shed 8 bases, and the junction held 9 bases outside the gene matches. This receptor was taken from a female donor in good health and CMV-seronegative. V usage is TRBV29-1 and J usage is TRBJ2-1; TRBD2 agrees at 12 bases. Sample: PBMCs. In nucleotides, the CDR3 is TGCAGCGTTGGACGGCTAGCGGGAGGGGGCGATGAGCAGTTCTTC. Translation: CSVGRLAGGGDEQFF.